These T cell receptor beta chains were read from a single sample in a study of blood T cells in healthy people across ages. TCRdb reanalysed the 5' RACE reads using MiXCR and keeps one entry per CDR3 protein. The repertoire holds over 750,000 distinct CDR3 sequences, with 25% as singletons. Another study also made use of these data, one on T cells of mothers and their children.

Source material: blood. The receptors come from a boy younger than 18 in good health. The CDR3 runs from the conserved cysteine through the conserved F or W. A D gene is named only where the DNA matches it firmly. The listing skips clone size in some rows; elsewhere it reads once, few, many or a size class.

- | TRBJ2-1 | - | TRBV3-1 | CASRTNRQVNEQFF | TGTGCCAGCAGGACTAACAGACAGGTCAATGAGCAGTTCTTC
TRBD1 | TRBJ1-2 | - | TRBV7-2 | CASSQGTGRAQSYGYTF | TGTGCCAGCAGCCAGGGGACAGGCAGGGCGCAATCCTATGGCTACACCTTC
TRBD1 | TRBJ2-5 | few | TRBV18 | CASSPAGTALWETQYF | TGTGCCAGCTCACCAGCTGGGACAGCCCTCTGGGAGACCCAGTACTTC
- | TRBJ1-2 | few | TRBV6-5 | CASSYYRLSNGYTF | TGTGCCAGCAGTTACTACAGGCTATCGAATGGCTACACCTTC
- | TRBJ1-6 | few | TRBV7-2 | CASSLSRQGGSPLHF | TGTGCCAGCAGCTTAAGTCGGCAGGGTGGCTCACCCCTCCACTTT
TRBD2 | TRBJ2-1 | few | TRBV14 | CASSRSGTRQYNEQFF | TGTGCCAGCAGCCGCTCCGGGACTAGACAATACAATGAGCAGTTCTTC
- | TRBJ2-1 | few | TRBV21-1 | CASSKARGAPYNEQFF | TGTGCCAGCAGCAAAGCCCGGGGGGCTCCATACAATGAGCAGTTCTTC
- | TRBJ1-1 | few | TRBV15 | CATRGPGTTEAFF | TGTGCCACCAGGGGGCCGGGGACCACTGAAGCTTTCTTT
TRBD2 | TRBJ2-1 | few | TRBV29-1 | CSVRRGDNEQFF | TGCAGCGTGCGGCGGGGGGATAATGAGCAGTTCTTC
- | TRBJ2-7 | few | TRBV5-1 | CASSLYRDEQYF | TGCGCCAGCAGCTTGTACAGGGACGAGCAGTACTTC
- | TRBJ2-6 | - | TRBV28 | CASSRTADSGANVLTF | TGTGCCAGCAGTCGGACAGCGGACTCTGGGGCCAACGTCCTGACTTTC
- | TRBJ2-5 | - | TRBV3-1 | CASSPDFYEQCF | TGTGCCAGCAGCCCAGATTTCTACGAGCAGTGCTTC
- | TRBJ2-2 | - | TRBV7-8 | CASSPKPGDRFTGELLF | TGTGCCAGCAGCCCTAAGCCGGGGGATCGGTTTACCGGGGAGCTGCTTTTT
- | TRBJ2-7 | few | TRBV29-1 | CSVLPRGGESYEQYF | TGCAGCGTCCTGCCCCGAGGCGGGGAGTCCTACGAGCAGTACTTC
TRBD1 | TRBJ2-7 | few | TRBV6-1 | CASSESGTGFYEQYF | TGTGCCAGCAGTGAATCCGGGACAGGGTTCTACGAGCAGTACTTC
- | TRBJ1-2 | few | TRBV12-3/TRBV12-4 | CASSSSGAGYTF | TGTGCCAGCAGTTCTAGTGGGGCCGGCTACACCTTC
- | TRBJ1-5 | few | TRBV14 | CASSQDSHSNQPQHF | TGTGCCAGCAGCCAGGACAGCCATAGCAATCAGCCCCAGCATTTT
TRBD1 | TRBJ1-1 | - | TRBV20-1 | CSARDRQGNTEAFF | TGCAGTGCTAGGGATAGACAGGGGAACACTGAAGCTTTCTTT
TRBD1 | TRBJ1-4 | - | TRBV20-1 | CSAPDRGGEKLFF | TGCAGTGCTCCTGACAGGGGTGGCGAAAAACTGTTTTTT
- | TRBJ2-7 | few | TRBV7-8 | CASSLAHAGSYEQYF | TGTGCCAGCAGCTTAGCCCACGCAGGATCCTACGAGCAGTACTTC
TRBD2 | TRBJ2-5 | few | TRBV2 | CASSEALWTSGSGEQYF | TGTGCCAGCAGTGAAGCGCTTTGGACTAGCGGGAGTGGTGAGCAGTACTTC
TRBD2 | TRBJ2-1 | few | TRBV12-3/TRBV12-4 | CASSYRLAGVSVEQFF | TGTGCCAGCAGCTATCGGCTAGCGGGGGTGTCAGTTGAGCAGTTCTTC
TRBD1 | TRBJ2-5 | once | TRBV12-5 | CASGFATLIGQGSVETQYF | TGTGCTAGTGGTTTTGCTACCCTGATCGGACAGGGTTCGGTAGAGACCCAGTACTTC
- | TRBJ2-7 | few | TRBV5-1 | CASTDSYEQYF | TGCGCCAGCACTGACAGCTACGAGCAGTACTTC